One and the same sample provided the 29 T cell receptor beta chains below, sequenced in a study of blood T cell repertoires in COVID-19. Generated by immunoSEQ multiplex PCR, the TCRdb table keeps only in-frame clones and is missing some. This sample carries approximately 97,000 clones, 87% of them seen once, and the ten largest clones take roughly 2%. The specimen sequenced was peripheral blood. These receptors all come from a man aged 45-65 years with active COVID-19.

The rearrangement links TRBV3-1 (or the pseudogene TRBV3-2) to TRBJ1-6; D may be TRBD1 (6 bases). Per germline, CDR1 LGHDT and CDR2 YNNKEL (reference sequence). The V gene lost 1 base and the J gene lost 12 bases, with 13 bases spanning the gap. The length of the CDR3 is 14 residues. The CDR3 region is CASSQVTGEVPLHF. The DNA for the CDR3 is TGTGCCAGCAGCCAAGTGACAGGAGAGGTACCCCTCCACTTT.

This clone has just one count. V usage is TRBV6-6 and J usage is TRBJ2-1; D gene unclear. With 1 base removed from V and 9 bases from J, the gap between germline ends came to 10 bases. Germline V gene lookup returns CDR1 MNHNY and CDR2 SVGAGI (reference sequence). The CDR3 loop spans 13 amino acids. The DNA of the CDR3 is TGTGCCAGCAGTTACTTGTTAGCTACTGAGCAGTTCTTC. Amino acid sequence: CASSYLLATEQFF.

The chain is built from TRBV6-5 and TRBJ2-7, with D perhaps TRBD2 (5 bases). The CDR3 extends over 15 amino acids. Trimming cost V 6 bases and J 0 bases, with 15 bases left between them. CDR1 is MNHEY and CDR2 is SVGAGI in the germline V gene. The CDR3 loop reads CASRLGSSSSYEQYF. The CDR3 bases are TGTGCCAGCAGACTAGGCTCCTCGAGCTCCTACGAGCAGTACTTC.

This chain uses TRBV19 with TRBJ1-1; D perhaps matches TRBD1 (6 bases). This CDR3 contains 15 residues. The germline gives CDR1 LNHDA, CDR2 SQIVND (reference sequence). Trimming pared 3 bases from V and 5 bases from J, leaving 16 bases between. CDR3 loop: CASSIGTLKGTEAFF. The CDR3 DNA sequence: TGTGCCAGTAGTATCGGGACACTCAAAGGGACTGAAGCTTTCTTT.

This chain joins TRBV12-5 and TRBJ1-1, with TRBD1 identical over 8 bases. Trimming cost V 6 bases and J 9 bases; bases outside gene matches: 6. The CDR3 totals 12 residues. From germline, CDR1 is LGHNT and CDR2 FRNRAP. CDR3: CASGQGGTQAFF. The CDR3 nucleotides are TGTGCTAGTGGACAGGGGGGGACACAAGCTTTCTTT.

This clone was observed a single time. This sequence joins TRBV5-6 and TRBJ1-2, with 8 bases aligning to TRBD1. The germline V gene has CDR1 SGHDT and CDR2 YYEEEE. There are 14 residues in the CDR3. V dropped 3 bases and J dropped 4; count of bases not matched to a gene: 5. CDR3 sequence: CASSYGQGTYGYTF. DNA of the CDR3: TGTGCCAGCAGCTACGGACAGGGAACCTATGGCTACACCTTC.

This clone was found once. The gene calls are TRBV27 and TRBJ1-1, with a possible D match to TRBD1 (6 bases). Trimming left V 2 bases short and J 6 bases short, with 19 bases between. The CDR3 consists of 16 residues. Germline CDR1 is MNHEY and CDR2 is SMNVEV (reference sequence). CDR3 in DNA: TGTGCCAGCAGTTTACTAGGGCGGGGGGCGCTCCCTGAAGCTTTCTTT. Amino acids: CASSLLGRGALPEAFF.

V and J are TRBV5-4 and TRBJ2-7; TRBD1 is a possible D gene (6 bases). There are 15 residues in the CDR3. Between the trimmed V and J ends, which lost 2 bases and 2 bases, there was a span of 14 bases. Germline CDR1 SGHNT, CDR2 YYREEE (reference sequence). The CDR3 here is CASSLGGEGTYEQYF. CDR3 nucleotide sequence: TGTGCCAGCAGCTTAGGGGGTGAGGGGACCTACGAGCAGTACTTC. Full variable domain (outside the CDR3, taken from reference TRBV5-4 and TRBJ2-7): ETGVTQSPTHLIKTRGQQVTLRCSSQSGHNTVSWYQQALGQGPQFIFQYYREEENGRGNFPPRFSGLQFPNYSSELNVNALELDDSALYLCASSLGGEGTYEQYFGPGTRLTVT.

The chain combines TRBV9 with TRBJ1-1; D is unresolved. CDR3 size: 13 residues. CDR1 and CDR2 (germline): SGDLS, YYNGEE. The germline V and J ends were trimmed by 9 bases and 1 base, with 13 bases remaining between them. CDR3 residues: CATSFGPNTEAFF. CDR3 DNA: TGTGCCACGTCCTTTGGGCCGAACACTGAAGCTTTCTTT.

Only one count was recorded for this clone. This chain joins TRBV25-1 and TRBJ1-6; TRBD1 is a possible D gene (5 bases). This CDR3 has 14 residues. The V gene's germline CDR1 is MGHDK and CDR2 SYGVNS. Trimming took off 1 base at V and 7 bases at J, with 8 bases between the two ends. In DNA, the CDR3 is TGTGCCAGCAGTGAATTTGGGGGGAATTCACCCCTCCACTTT. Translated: CASSEFGGNSPLHF. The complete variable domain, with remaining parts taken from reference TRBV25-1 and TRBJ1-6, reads EADIYQTPRYLVIGTGKKITLECSQTMGHDKMYWYQQDPGMELHLIHYSYGVNSTEKGDLSSESTVSRIRTEHFPLTLESARPSHTSQYLCASSEFGGNSPLHFGNGTRLTVT.

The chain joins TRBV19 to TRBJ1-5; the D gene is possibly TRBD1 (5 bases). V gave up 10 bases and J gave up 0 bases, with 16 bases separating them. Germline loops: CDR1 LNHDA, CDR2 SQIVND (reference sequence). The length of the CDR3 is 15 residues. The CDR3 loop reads CATSTVRISNQPQHF. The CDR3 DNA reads TGTGCCACCTCGACAGTCCGGATTAGCAATCAGCCCCAGCATTTT.

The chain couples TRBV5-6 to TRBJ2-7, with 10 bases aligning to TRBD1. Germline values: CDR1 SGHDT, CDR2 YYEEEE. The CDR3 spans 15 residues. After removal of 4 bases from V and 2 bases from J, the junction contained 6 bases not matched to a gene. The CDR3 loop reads CASSLRDRGTYEQYF. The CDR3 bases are TGTGCCAGCAGCCTTCGGGACAGGGGAACCTACGAGCAGTACTTC.

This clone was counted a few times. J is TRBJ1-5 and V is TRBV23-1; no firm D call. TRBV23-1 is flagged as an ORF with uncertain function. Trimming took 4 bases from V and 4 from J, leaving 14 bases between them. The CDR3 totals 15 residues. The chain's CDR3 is CASSLKLHFNQPQHF. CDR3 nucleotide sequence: TGCGCCAGCAGTCTTAAACTCCACTTTAATCAGCCCCAGCATTTT.

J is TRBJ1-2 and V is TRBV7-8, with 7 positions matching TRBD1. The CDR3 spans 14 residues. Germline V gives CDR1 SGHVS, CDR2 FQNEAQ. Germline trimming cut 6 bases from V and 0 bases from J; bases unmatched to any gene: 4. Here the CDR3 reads CASSTGVTNYGYTF. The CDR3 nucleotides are TGTGCCAGCAGTACAGGGGTAACTAACTATGGCTACACCTTC.

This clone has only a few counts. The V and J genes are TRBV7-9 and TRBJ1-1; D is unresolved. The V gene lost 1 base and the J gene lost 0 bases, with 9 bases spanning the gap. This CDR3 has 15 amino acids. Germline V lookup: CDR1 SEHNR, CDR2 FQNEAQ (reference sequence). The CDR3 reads CASSLVTVMNTEAFF. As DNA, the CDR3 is TGTGCCAGCAGCTTAGTTACGGTCATGAACACTGAAGCTTTCTTT.

CDR3 nucleotides: TGCGCCAGCAGCTTGGCTAGCGGGGGGGCGGATACGCAGTATTTT. It yields the protein CASSLASGGADTQYF. This chain joins TRBV5-1 and TRBJ2-3, with 12 bases aligning to TRBD2. The trim removed 0 bases at V and 6 bases at J, leaving 2 bases unmatched. This CDR3 spans 15 amino acids. Germline V gene sequence: CDR1 SGHRS, CDR2 YFSETQ. Using reference TRBV5-1 and TRBJ2-3 for the parts outside the CDR3, the full variable domain is KAGVTQTPRYLIKTRGQQVTLSCSPISGHRSVSWYQQTPGQGLQFLFEYFSETQRNKGNFPGRFSGRQFSNSRSEMNVSTLELGDSALYLCASSLASGGADTQYFGPGTRLTVL.

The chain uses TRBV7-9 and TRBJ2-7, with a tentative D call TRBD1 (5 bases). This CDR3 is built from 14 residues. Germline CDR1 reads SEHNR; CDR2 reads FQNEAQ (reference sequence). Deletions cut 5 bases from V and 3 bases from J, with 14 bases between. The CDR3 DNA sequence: TGTGCCAGCAGCGGACACCAGGAATTCTACGAGCAGTACTTC. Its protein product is CASSGHQEFYEQYF.

The DNA of the CDR3 is TGTGCCAGCAGCTTGGGGGCAGGGGCTAACCAAGAGACCCAGTACTTC. Protein sequence: CASSLGAGANQETQYF. The gene calls are TRBV5-6 and TRBJ2-5, with a weak D call TRBD1 (6 bases). CDR1 is SGHDT and CDR2 is YYEEEE in the germline V gene. Trimming took off 0 bases at V and 0 bases at J, with 12 bases between the two ends. The CDR3 consists of 16 residues.

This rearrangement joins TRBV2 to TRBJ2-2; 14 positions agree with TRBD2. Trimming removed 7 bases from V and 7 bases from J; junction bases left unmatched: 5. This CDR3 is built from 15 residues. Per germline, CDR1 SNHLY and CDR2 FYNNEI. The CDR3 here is CASTGLAGGGGELFF. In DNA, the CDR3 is TGTGCCAGCACCGGACTAGCGGGGGGCGGCGGGGAGCTGTTTTTT. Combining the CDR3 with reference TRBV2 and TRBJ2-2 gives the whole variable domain EPEVTQTPSHQVTQMGQEVILRCVPISNHLYFYWYRQILGQKVEFLVSFYNNEISEKSEIFDDQFSVERPDGSNFTLKIRSTKLEDSAMYFCASTGLAGGGGELFFGEGSRLTVL.

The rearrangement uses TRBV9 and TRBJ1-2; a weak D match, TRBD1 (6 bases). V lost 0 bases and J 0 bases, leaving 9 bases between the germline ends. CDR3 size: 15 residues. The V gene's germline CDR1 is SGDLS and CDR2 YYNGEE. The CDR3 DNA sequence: TGTGCCAGCAGCGTAGGATGGACAGCTAACTATGGCTACACCTTC. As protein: CASSVGWTANYGYTF.

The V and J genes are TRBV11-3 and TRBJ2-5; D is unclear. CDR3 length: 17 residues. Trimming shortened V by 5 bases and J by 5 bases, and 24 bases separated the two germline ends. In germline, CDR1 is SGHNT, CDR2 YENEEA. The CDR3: CASSTPPRSLGLETQYF. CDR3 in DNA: TGTGCCAGCAGCACCCCTCCGAGGTCATTGGGTTTGGAGACCCAGTACTTC.

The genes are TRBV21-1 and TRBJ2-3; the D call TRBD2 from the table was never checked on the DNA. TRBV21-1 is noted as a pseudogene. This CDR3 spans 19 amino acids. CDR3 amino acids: CASLYELSGGSLALGTQYF. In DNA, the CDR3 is TGTGCCAGCCTCTACGAACTAAGCGGGGGGTCCCTCGCTTTAGGTACGCAGTATTTT.

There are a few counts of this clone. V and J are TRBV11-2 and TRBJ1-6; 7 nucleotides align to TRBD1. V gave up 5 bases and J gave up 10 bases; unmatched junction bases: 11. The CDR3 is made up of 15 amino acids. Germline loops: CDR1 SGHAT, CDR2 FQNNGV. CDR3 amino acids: CASSPPGRGRSPLHF. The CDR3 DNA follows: TGTGCCAGCAGCCCCCCCGGAAGGGGGCGATCACCCCTCCACTTT.

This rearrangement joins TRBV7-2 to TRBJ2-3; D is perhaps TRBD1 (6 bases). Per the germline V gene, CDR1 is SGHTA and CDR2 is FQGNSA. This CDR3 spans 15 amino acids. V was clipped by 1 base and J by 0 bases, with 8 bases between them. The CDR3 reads CASSLVRGSTDTQYF. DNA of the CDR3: TGTGCCAGCAGCTTAGTGAGGGGGAGCACAGATACGCAGTATTTT.

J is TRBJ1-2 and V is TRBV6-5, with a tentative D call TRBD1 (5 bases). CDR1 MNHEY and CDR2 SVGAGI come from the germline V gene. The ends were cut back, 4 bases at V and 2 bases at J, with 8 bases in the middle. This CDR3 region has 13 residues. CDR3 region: CASSFRQNYGYTF. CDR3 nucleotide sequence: TGTGCCAGCAGTTTTCGACAGAACTATGGCTACACCTTC.

CDR3 region: CASNNPGQRYGYTF. DNA for the CDR3: TGCGCCAGCAACAACCCGGGACAACGATATGGCTACACCTTC. The J gene is TRBJ1-2, the V gene TRBV4-1; TRBD1 is a possible D gene (6 bases). The CDR3 spans 14 residues. Deletions cut 7 bases from V and 5 bases from J, with 17 bases between. Germline V gene lookup returns CDR1 MGHRA and CDR2 YSYEKL.

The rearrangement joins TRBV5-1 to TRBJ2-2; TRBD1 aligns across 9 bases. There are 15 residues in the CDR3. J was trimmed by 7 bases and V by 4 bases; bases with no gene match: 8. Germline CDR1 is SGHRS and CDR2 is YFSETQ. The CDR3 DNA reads TGCGCCAGCAGCCCTATGACAGGGGGTTACGGGGAGCTGTTTTTT. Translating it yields CASSPMTGGYGELFF. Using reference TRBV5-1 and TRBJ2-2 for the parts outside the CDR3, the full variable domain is KAGVTQTPRYLIKTRGQQVTLSCSPISGHRSVSWYQQTPGQGLQFLFEYFSETQRNKGNFPGRFSGRQFSNSRSEMNVSTLELGDSALYLCASSPMTGGYGELFFGEGSRLTVL.

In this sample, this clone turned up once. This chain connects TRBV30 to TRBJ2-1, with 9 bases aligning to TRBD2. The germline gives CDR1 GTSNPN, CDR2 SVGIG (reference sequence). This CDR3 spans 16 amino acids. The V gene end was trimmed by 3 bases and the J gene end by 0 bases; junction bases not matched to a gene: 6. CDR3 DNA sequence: TGTGCCTGGAGAGCCGTAGCGGGGGTCTCCTACAATGAGCAGTTCTTC. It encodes CAWRAVAGVSYNEQFF.

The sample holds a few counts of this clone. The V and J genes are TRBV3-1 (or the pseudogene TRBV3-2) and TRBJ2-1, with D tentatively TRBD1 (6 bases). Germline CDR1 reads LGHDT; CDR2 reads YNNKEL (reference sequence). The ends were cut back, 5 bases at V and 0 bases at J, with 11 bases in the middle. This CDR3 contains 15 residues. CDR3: CASSDRQSSYNEQFF. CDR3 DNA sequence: TGTGCCAGCAGCGACAGGCAGAGCTCCTACAATGAGCAGTTCTTC.